Below, one TCR beta chain is given with its context. The sample comes from a study of cytomegalovirus exposure and HLA in healthy donors. Trimming left V 5 bases short and J 4 bases short, with 19 bases between. The length of the CDR3 is 16 residues. Germline lookup yields CDR1 SGHTA and CDR2 FQGTGA. PCR amplification relied on 60 Vbeta primers (plus 13 Jbeta primers). Profiling relied on immunoSEQ multiplex PCR, and the TCRdb table lists in-frame clones only, not all of them. The sample gives some 190,000 clones, about 79% of which show up once; around 1.5% is in the top ten. The chain recombines TRBV7-3 with TRBJ2-3, with D possibly TRBD2 on 6 matching bases. The TCR originated in a man aged 18 to 35 in good health and CMV-seronegative. The sequencing input was PBMCs. The CDR3 DNA reads as TGTGCCAGCAGCCCCGGACTAAGAAGGTCGGCAGATACGCAGTATTTT. Translation gives CASSPGLRRSADTQYF.